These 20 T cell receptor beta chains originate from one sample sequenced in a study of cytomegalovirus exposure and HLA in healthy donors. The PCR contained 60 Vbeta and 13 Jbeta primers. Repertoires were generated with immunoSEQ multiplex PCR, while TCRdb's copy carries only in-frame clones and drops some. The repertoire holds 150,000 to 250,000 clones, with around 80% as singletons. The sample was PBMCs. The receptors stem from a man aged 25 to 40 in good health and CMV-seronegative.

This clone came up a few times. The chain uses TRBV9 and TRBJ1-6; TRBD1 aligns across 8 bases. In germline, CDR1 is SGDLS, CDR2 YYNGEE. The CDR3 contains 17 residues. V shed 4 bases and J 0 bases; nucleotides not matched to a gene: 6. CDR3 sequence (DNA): TGTGCCAGCAGCAACCACAGGGGGAGCTCCTATAATTCACCCCTCCACTTT. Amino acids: CASSNHRGSSYNSPLHF.

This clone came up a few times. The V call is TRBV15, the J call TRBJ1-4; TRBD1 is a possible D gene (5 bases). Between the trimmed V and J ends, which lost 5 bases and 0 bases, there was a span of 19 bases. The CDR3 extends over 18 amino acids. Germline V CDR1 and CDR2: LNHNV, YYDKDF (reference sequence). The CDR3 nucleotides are TGTGCCACCAGCGTTGGCAGGGTAATTTCCGCAACTAATGAAAAACTGTTTTTT. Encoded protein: CATSVGRVISATNEKLFF.

DNA for the CDR3: TGTGCCAGCAGTCCCTTCGGACAGGGGGAGACCCAGTACTTC. As protein: CASSPFGQGETQYF. The chain carries TRBV27 and TRBJ2-5; 9 bases agree with TRBD1. After removal of 5 bases from V and 5 bases from J, the junction contained 6 bases not matched to a gene. Germline CDR1 MNHEY, CDR2 SMNVEV (reference sequence). The CDR3 spans 14 residues.

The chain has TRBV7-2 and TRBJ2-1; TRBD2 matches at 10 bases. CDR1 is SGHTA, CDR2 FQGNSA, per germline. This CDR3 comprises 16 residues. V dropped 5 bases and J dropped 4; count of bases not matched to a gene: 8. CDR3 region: CASSQVAGGGYNEQFF. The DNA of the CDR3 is TGTGCCAGCAGCCAAGTAGCGGGAGGCGGTTACAATGAGCAGTTCTTC.

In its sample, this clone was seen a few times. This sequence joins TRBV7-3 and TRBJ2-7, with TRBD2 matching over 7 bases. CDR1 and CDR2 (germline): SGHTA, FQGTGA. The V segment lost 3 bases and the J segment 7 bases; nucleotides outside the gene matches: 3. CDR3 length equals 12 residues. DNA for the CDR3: TGTGCCAGCAGCTTGGCGGGAGTAGAGCAGTACTTC. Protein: CASSLAGVEQYF.

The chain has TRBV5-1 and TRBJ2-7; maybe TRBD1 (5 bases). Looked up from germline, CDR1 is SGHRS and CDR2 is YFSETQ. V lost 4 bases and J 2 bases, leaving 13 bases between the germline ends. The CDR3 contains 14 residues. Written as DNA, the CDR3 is TGCGCCAGCAGCCTTGCTGGACACACCTACGAGCAGTACTTC. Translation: CASSLAGHTYEQYF.

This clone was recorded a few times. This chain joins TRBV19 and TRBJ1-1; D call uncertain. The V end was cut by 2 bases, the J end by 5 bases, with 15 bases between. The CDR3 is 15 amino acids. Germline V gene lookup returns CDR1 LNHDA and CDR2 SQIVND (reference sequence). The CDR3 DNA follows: TGTGCCAGTAGTATACTGTGGGCACGGTGGACTGAAGCTTTCTTT. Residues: CASSILWARWTEAFF.

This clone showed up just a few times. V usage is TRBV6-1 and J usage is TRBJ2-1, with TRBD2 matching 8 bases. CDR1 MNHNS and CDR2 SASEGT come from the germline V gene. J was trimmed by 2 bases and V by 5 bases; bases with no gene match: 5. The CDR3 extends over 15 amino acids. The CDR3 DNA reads TGTGCCAGCAGTCCTACTAGCGGTACCTACAATGAGCAGTTCTTC. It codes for CASSPTSGTYNEQFF.

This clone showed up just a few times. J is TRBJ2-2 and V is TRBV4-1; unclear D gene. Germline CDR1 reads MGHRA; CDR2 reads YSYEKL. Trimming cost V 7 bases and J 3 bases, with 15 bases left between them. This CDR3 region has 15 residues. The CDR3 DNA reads TGCGCCAGCAAGTCTCTGGCGGTGGACACCGGGGAGCTGTTTTTT. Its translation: CASKSLAVDTGELFF.

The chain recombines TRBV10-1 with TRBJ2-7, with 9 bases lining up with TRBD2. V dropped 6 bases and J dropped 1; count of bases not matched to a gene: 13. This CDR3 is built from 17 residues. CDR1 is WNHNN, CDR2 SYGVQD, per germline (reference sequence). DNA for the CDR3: TGCGCCAGCAGCCAGCGGGAGGCCGGGGTTCTGTCCTACGAGCAGTACTTC. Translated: CASSQREAGVLSYEQYF.

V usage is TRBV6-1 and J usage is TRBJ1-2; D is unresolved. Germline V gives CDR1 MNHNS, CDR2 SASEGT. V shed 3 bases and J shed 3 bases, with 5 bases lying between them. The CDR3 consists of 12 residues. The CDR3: CASSDRDYGYTF. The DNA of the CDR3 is TGTGCCAGCAGTGATCGGGACTATGGCTACACCTTC.

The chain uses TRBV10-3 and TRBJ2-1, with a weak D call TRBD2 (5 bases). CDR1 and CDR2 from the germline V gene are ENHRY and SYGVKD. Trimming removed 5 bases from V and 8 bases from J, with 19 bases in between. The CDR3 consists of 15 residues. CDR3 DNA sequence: TGTGCCATCAGTCTCACTAGAGATGGTAGCTATGAGCAGTTCTTC. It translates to CAISLTRDGSYEQFF.

The CDR3 coding sequence is TGTGCCAGCAGCCTGACAGCGAACACTGAAGCTTTCTTT. Protein product: CASSLTANTEAFF. The chain couples TRBV5-6 to TRBJ1-1, with a possible D match to TRBD1 (5 bases). CDR1 SGHDT and CDR2 YYEEEE come from the germline V gene. The CDR3 is 13 amino acids. Trimming left V 4 bases short and J 1 base short, with 8 bases between. Together with reference TRBV5-6 and TRBJ1-1, the CDR3 gives the full variable domain: DAGVTQSPTHLIKTRGQQVTLRCSPKSGHDTVSWYQQALGQGPQFIFQYYEEEERQRGNFPDRFSGHQFPNYSSELNVNALLLGDSALYLCASSLTANTEAFFGQGTRLTVV.

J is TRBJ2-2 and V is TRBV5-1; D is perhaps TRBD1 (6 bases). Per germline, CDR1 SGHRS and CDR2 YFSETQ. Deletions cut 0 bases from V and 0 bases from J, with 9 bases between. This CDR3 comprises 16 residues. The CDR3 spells CASSLVQGTNTGELFF. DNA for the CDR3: TGCGCCAGCAGCTTGGTTCAGGGGACGAACACCGGGGAGCTGTTTTTT.

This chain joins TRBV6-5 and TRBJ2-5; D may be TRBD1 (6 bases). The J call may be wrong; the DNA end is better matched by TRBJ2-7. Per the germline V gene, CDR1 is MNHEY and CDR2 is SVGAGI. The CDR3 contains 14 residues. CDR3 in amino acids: CASSYSSRGYEQYF. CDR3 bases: TGTGCCAGCAGTTACTCCAGCAGGGGCTACGAGCAGTACTTC.

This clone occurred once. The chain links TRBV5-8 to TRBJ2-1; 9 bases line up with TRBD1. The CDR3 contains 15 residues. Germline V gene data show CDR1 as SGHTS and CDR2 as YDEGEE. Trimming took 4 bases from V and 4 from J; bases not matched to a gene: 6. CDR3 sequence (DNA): TGTGCCAGCAGCCGAGGACAGGGGACATACAATGAGCAGTTCTTC. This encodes CASSRGQGTYNEQFF.

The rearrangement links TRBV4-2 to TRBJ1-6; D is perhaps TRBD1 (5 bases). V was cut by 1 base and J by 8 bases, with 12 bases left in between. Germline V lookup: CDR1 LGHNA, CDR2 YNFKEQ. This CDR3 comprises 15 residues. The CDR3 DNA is TGTGCCAGCAGCCAAGGCGGGGGGACCTATTCACCCCTCCACTTT. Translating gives CASSQGGGTYSPLHF.

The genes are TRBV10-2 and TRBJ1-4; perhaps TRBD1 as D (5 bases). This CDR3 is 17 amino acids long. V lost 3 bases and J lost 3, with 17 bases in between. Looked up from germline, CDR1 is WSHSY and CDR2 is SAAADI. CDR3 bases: TGCGCCAGCAGTGAAGGGACTGGGAAACGATCTAATGAAAAACTGTTTTTT. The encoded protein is CASSEGTGKRSNEKLFF.

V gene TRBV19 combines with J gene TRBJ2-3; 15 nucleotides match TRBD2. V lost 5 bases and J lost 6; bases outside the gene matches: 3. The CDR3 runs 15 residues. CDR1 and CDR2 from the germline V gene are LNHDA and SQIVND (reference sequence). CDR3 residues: CASSPGTSGRDTQYF. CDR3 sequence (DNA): TGTGCCAGTAGTCCCGGGACTAGCGGGAGGGATACGCAGTATTTT.

Here the CDR3 DNA reads TGTGCCAGCAGCTTGGACCGTCGGCAGGGTTACAATGAGCAGTTCTTC. It encodes CASSLDRRQGYNEQFF. This chain links TRBV5-4 with TRBJ2-1; D perhaps matches TRBD1 (5 bases). The CDR3 has 16 residues. The V and J ends lost 0 bases and 4 bases respectively, with 14 bases between them. Per the germline V gene, CDR1 is SGHNT and CDR2 is YYREEE (reference sequence).